The 25 T cell receptor beta chains below all came from one sample that was sequenced in a study of T cell repertoires in cytomegalovirus infection. MiXCR, run by TCRdb on the reads, gives a single entry per CDR3 protein. The repertoire holds 150,000 or so distinct CDR3 sequences, with less than 25% as singletons. Sequenced sample: PBMCs. These receptor sequences come from a human donor in good health (CMV status not recorded). Some clones in this sample may be carry-over from other donors' samples.

V and J are TRBV12-3 or TRBV12-4 and TRBJ1-1; 8 bases are a match to TRBD1. The trim removed 4 bases at V and 7 bases at J, leaving 2 bases unmatched. The length of the CDR3 is 12 residues. The CDR3 here is CASSSDRVEAFF. Here the CDR3 DNA reads TGTGCCAGCAGTTCGGACAGGGTTGAAGCTTTCTTT.

This chain links TRBV28 with TRBJ1-5, with no clear D. Trimming stripped 3 bases from V and 7 bases from J, with 13 bases between. The CDR3 is made up of 14 amino acids. Germline V gives CDR1 MDHEN, CDR2 SYDVKM. The CDR3 region has the DNA TGTGCCAGCAGTTTTCGGCGGCCTGGGCAGCCCCAGCATTTT. It yields the protein CASSFRRPGQPQHF.

This clonotype came up many times. The chain employs TRBV27 and TRBJ1-1, with D unclear. V was pared by 5 bases and J by 6 bases, with 13 bases between. Germline lookup yields CDR1 MNHEY and CDR2 SMNVEV (reference sequence). The CDR3 runs 13 residues. CDR3 region: CASSRRTGAEAFF. The CDR3 region has the DNA TGTGCCAGCAGTAGAAGGACGGGCGCTGAAGCTTTCTTT.

The rearrangement uses TRBV28 and TRBJ2-7; 7 nucleotides match TRBD2. Germline V gene sequence: CDR1 MDHEN, CDR2 SYDVKM. This CDR3 is built from 13 residues. V shed 8 bases, J shed 0 bases, and the junction held 4 bases outside the gene matches. The CDR3 loop is CASGSGDSYEQYF. CDR3 coding DNA: TGTGCCAGCGGAAGCGGGGACTCCTACGAGCAGTACTTC.

J is TRBJ2-5 and V is TRBV6-9; D is ambiguous. CDR1 is MNHGY and CDR2 is SVAAGI in the germline V gene. The length of the CDR3 is 13 residues. The V end lost 10 bases, the J end lost 3 bases, and 15 bases lay between the germline ends. The CDR3 region is CAIPWRLKETQYF. In nucleotides, the CDR3 is TGTGCCATTCCTTGGCGGCTGAAAGAGACCCAGTACTTC.

This clonotype turned up a few times. This chain joins TRBV20-1 and TRBJ2-7; D may be TRBD2 (6 bases). The CDR3 is 14 residues long. CDR1 is DFQATT, CDR2 SNEGSKA, per germline (reference sequence). The germline V and J ends were trimmed by 4 bases and 1 base, with 14 bases remaining between them. CDR3 region: CSANEGGESYEQYF. The DNA of the CDR3 is TGCAGTGCTAATGAAGGAGGGGAATCCTACGAGCAGTACTTC.

The table lists this clonotype with many counts. The chain recombines TRBV12-3 or TRBV12-4 with TRBJ1-2, with a possible D match to TRBD1 (5 bases). The CDR3 is made up of 15 amino acids. The V gene lost 4 bases and the J gene lost 8 bases, with 20 bases spanning the gap. CDR3 sequence reads: CASSSLPTVGKGYTF. The CDR3 DNA follows: TGTGCCAGCAGTTCCCTTCCGACAGTTGGTAAAGGCTACACCTTC.

This rearrangement joins TRBV2 to TRBJ2-2; no definite D call. The CDR3 has 12 amino acids. The ends were cut back, 10 bases at V and 5 bases at J, with 11 bases in the middle. Germline assignment: CDR1 SNHLY and CDR2 FYNNEI. The CDR3 region has the DNA TGTGCCACCATAGACGGTACCGGGGAGCTGTTTTTT. It encodes CATIDGTGELFF.

Details on this clonotype: Sequence at one end of the junction differs from germline and may be a read error. This sequence joins TRBV7-3 and TRBJ1-6, with 8 nucleotides matching TRBD1. The germline V gene encodes CDR1 SGHTA and CDR2 FQGTGA. The CDR3 covers 15 residues. DNA for the CDR3: TGTGCCAGCAGCTTATCTCAGGGGGCTAGCTCACCCCTCAACTTT. As protein: CASSLSQGASSPLNF.

This clonotype was detected many times. The V call is TRBV7-9, the J call TRBJ2-1, with 7 bases that match TRBD2. Germline V lookup: CDR1 SEHNR, CDR2 FQNEAQ (reference sequence). The trim removed 5 bases at V and 7 bases at J, leaving 11 bases unmatched. The CDR3 is made up of 15 amino acids. CDR3 bases: TGTGCCAGCAGCCCCAGACGACTAGCCTCTAATGAGCAGTTCTTC. This gives the protein CASSPRRLASNEQFF.

This clonotype came up many times. The chain links TRBV7-2 to TRBJ1-6, with TRBD1 as a possible D gene (5 bases). The CDR3 runs 15 residues. V was shortened by 1 base and J by 4 bases, with 8 bases between the two germline ends. CDR1 and CDR2 (germline): SGHTA, FQGNSA. DNA of the CDR3: TGTGCCAGCAGCTTAGAGACAGCTTATAATTCACCCCTCCACTTT. It is translated as CASSLETAYNSPLHF.

The sample holds many counts of this clonotype. CDR3 sequence (DNA): TGTGCCAGCAGCTTAGCGGCTTCATCGAACACCGGGGAGCTGTTTTTT. Translated, it gives CASSLAASSNTGELFF. The V and J genes are TRBV7-2 and TRBJ2-2; no definite D call. Trimming took 0 bases from V and 0 from J, leaving 8 bases between them. The CDR3 totals 16 residues. In germline, CDR1 is SGHTA, CDR2 FQGNSA.

The genes are TRBV20-1 and TRBJ1-1; 7 bases match TRBD1. CDR3 length equals 16 residues. Per germline, CDR1 DFQATT and CDR2 SNEGSKA (reference sequence). V lost 2 bases and J lost 4; bases outside the gene matches: 13. As DNA, the CDR3 is TGCAGTGCTAGACTGAGACAGGGCTCGACGGTCACTGAAGCTTTCTTT. This sequence encodes CSARLRQGSTVTEAFF.

The sample holds a few counts of this clonotype. The chain has TRBV6-2 or TRBV6-3 and TRBJ2-1; a weak D match, TRBD2 (5 bases). CDR1 is MNHEY and CDR2 is SVGEGT in the germline V gene. Deletions cut 7 bases from V and 1 base from J, with 17 bases between. The CDR3 runs to 16 residues. The chain's CDR3 is CASTRSDFLSYNEQFF. Written as DNA, the CDR3 is TGTGCCAGCACCCGGTCGGACTTCCTTTCCTACAATGAGCAGTTCTTC.

This clonotype was counted between two and nine times. The CDR3 reads CASKPAGSYPYEQYF. In nucleotides, the CDR3 is TGTGCCAGCAAACCCGCGGGGAGTTACCCCTACGAGCAGTACTTC. The V and J genes are TRBV28 and TRBJ2-7; D might be TRBD2 (6 bases). The V and J ends lost 7 bases and 2 bases respectively, with 18 bases between them. The germline gives CDR1 MDHEN, CDR2 SYDVKM. The CDR3 is 15 amino acids.

V usage is TRBV29-1 and J usage is TRBJ2-3; D may be TRBD2 (6 bases). CDR1 is SQVTM and CDR2 is ANQGSEA in the germline V gene. Trimming stripped 2 bases from V and 0 bases from J, with 12 bases between. The CDR3 length is 15 residues. The CDR3 protein is CSVERKGLSTDTQYF. In DNA, the CDR3 is TGCAGCGTTGAACGCAAGGGACTTAGCACAGATACGCAGTATTTT.

This clonotype occurred a few times. The chain combines TRBV28 with TRBJ2-1; 9 bases match TRBD1. This CDR3 contains 15 residues. Unmatched junction bases numbered 7, after V lost 4 bases and J lost 6 bases. The germline gives CDR1 MDHEN, CDR2 SYDVKM. CDR3 in amino acids: CASSSTGTGPNEQFF. The CDR3 DNA is TGTGCCAGCAGTTCCACCGGGACAGGGCCCAATGAGCAGTTCTTC. Variable domain in full (rest from reference TRBV28 and TRBJ2-1): DVKVTQSSRYLVKRTGEKVFLECVQDMDHENMFWYRQDPGLGLRLIYFSYDVKMKEKGDIPEGYSVSREKKERFSLILESASTNQTSMYLCASSSTGTGPNEQFFGPGTRLTVL.

The chain has TRBV28 and TRBJ2-1; 9 bases line up with TRBD1. There are 15 residues in the CDR3. The germline V gene has CDR1 MDHEN and CDR2 SYDVKM. V lost 5 bases, J lost 5 bases, and 7 bases stayed unmatched. DNA of the CDR3: TGTGCCAGCAGTAGCCCGGGACAGGGTCACAATGAGCAGTTCTTC. This gives the protein CASSSPGQGHNEQFF.

V gene TRBV5-1 combines with J gene TRBJ2-3, with no clear D. CDR3 length: 13 amino acids. Trimming removed 5 bases at V and 6 bases at J, with 13 bases between. Germline V CDR1 and CDR2: SGHRS, YFSETQ. The CDR3, as DNA: TGCGCCAGCAGGCTCAGTATCGCCGATACGCAGTATTTT. Protein sequence: CASRLSIADTQYF.

The gene calls are TRBV20-1 and TRBJ1-1; D possibly corresponds to TRBD1 (6 bases). Between the trimmed V and J ends, which lost 5 bases and 1 base, there was a span of 11 bases. This CDR3 has 13 amino acids. CDR1 is DFQATT, CDR2 SNEGSKA, per germline (reference sequence). CDR3 protein: CSAAQGRNTEAFF. CDR3 sequence (DNA): TGCAGTGCTGCACAGGGTCGGAACACTGAAGCTTTCTTT.

This clonotype was detected only a few times. The genes are TRBV4-2 and TRBJ1-6; 9 bases are a match to TRBD1. This CDR3 spans 14 amino acids. V shed 4 bases, J shed 5 bases, and the junction held 0 bases outside the gene matches. The V gene's germline CDR1 is LGHNA and CDR2 YNFKEQ. CDR3 coding DNA: TGTGCCAGCAGCCGGACAGGGGATAATTCACCCCTCCACTTT. Its translation: CASSRTGDNSPLHF.

This sequence joins TRBV7-3 and TRBJ2-2, with 12 bases that match TRBD2. The CDR3 consists of 16 residues. CDR1 is SGHTA, CDR2 FQGTGA, per germline. With 3 bases clipped from V and 4 bases from J, the junction kept 3 bases outside the gene matches. CDR3 residues: CASSLTSGGGTGELFF. In DNA, the CDR3 is TGTGCCAGCAGCTTGACTAGCGGGGGAGGCACCGGGGAGCTGTTTTTT.

This clonotype showed up just a few times. The chain recombines TRBV9 with TRBJ1-2; D is possibly TRBD1 (6 bases). The CDR3 extends over 15 amino acids. Germline V CDR1 and CDR2: SGDLS, YYNGEE. The V end was cut by 4 bases, the J end by 6 bases, with 19 bases between. Here the CDR3 reads CASSPRSDHRDGYTF. The CDR3 DNA reads as TGTGCCAGCAGCCCCAGGTCTGATCACAGGGATGGCTACACCTTC.

In this sample, this clonotype turned up many times. The CDR3 nucleotides are TGTGCCAGCAGTCTTACTAGCGGGGGGGCCAATGAGCAGTTCTTC. Amino acids: CASSLTSGGANEQFF. The chain combines TRBV12-3 or TRBV12-4 with TRBJ2-1; TRBD2 agrees at 13 bases. This CDR3 has 15 residues. V shed 5 bases, J shed 6 bases, and the junction held 4 bases outside the gene matches.

This clonotype was seen a handful of times. This chain uses TRBV19 with TRBJ2-7; tentative D call: TRBD2 (5 bases). The germline V gene has CDR1 LNHDA and CDR2 SQIVND (reference sequence). Trimming removed 11 bases from V and 2 bases from J, with 19 bases in between. This CDR3 comprises 14 residues. The DNA of the CDR3 is TGTGCCTGCAAAAGCGGTACCCTTCCCTACGAGCAGTACTTC. This encodes CACKSGTLPYEQYF. Full variable domain (remainder filled in from reference TRBV19 and TRBJ2-7): DGGITQSPKYLFRKEGQNVTLSCEQNLNHDAMYWYRQDPGQGLRLIYYSQIVNDFQKGDIAEGYSVSREKKESFPLTVTSAQKNPTAFYLCACKSGTLPYEQYFGPGTRLTVT.